Given below is one T cell receptor beta chain in context. The antigen is not known. The sample originates from a study of regulatory T cells in long-lasting Graves disease. Study information: Antithyroid drug use was under 3 months in newly diagnosed Graves' patients. General study points: Segments TRBV28, TRBJ1-2 and TRBJ2-5 showed preferential usage in persistent disease. Shared public clonotypes totalled 2,741 in persistent patients, compared with approximately 970 in new patients.

The authors built TCR beta libraries using iRepertoire HTBI primers and Arm-PCR of CDR3 regions. TCRdb re-called the multiplex PCR reads with MiXCR, one entry per CDR3 protein. This sample yields roughly 420,000 distinct CDR3 sequences, of which around 15% are seen a single time; about a fifth belongs to the top ten. Germline V gene sequence: CDR1 LNHDA, CDR2 SQIVND (reference sequence). The CDR3 runs 15 residues. Trimming cost V 8 bases and J 0 bases; bases outside gene matches: 6. Time point given: newly diagnosed GD, antithyroid drugs for less than 3 months. Scientists built the TCR library using RNA that was extracted from PBMCs. Patients came through an endocrinology department, and that department was in Xi'an, China.

The chain combines TRBV19 with TRBJ2-2, with TRBD2 matching 7 bases. The sequence derives from a female donor with Graves disease. Sequencing used peripheral blood mononuclear cells (PBMCs), obtained at new diagnosis, from a patient treated with antithyroid drugs. Here the CDR3 DNA reads TGTGCCAGTGGTCTCAGCGGGGCGAACACCGGGGAGCTGTTTTTT. It translates to CASGLSGANTGELFF.